This T cell receptor (beta chain) derives from a study of blood T cell repertoires in COVID-19 (dated by TCRdb to between 2020 and 2021). Broadly, across the study: Samples from collaborators originated in the United States, Italy and Spain and spanned both the acute and convalescent phases of COVID-19. The prospective study material was composed of cDNA or gDNA derived from T cells, B-cell-depleted T cells, or PBMCs. Deeply sampled blood TCRbeta repertoires from subjects exposed to, actively infected with, or recovered from COVID-19 were included in the dataset. The repertoires were made available in a free public database intended to serve as a resource for research on the immune response to SARS-CoV-2. The samples were drawn from the first 160 participants of the ongoing ImmuneRACE study and from some 1,300 subjects provided by 6 global collaborators. Nearly every sample came with metadata listing a de-identified subject ID, COVID-19 status, age in years and sex. Where available, HLA class I and class II types were obtained from metadata supplied by the sample provider rather than from assay-based typing. Study-level results and caveats: The quantity of clinical and demographic metadata differed by source and by participant and was supplied without curation.

Spanning cysteine to phenylalanine, the CDR3 consists of 12 amino acids. Left in the record is the CDR3 DNA by itself, 36 bases read in frame from the first base. From V the trimming removes 8 bases and from J it removes 5 bases, while the gene matches leave 5 bases of the junction unaccounted for. CDR1 and CDR2 are read off the germline V gene as SNHLY and FYNNEI. Another Seattle source contributed samples from volunteer blood donors who had recovered from COVID-19. Each collaborating institution followed its own protocols to collect whole blood in K2EDTA tubes. For TCRbeta analysis, collaborator samples were shipped as frozen whole blood, as isolated PBMCs, or as DNA extracted from either sample type. Points on this clone: Its antigen remains unidentified. The record has no base qualities; no much larger clone is one base away.

TCRbeta CDR3 regions were amplified from genomic DNA by means of the immunoSEQ Assay, a bias-controlled multiplex PCR. In the original analysis: Within the assay, amplification of reference gene primers was used to estimate how many nucleated cells each sample contained. Sequence reads were collapsed and filtered to measure the absolute abundance of every unique TCRbeta CDR3 rearrangement. For each sample, productive Simpson clonality was calculated by taking the square root of Simpson's diversity index across productive rearrangements. TCRdb holds this immuneACCESS table with in-frame rearrangements only. Some clones are missing; in checked studies, unresolved V genes explain under half, and the rest has no known cause. V and J calls and clone size are those listed in that table; D and trimming were worked out from the DNA. The sample includes roughly 260,000 clones, with around nine tenths observed a single time. Together, the top ten hold around a tenth of the sample.

The sample comprised peripheral blood. The chain links TRBV2 with TRBJ1-1; 7 central nucleotides agree with TRBD1. This clonotype was obtained from a middle-aged man who had recovered from COVID-19. This receptor carries the CDR3 CASRQGPTEAFF. The nucleotide sequence reads as follows: TGTGCCAGCCGACAGGGACCAACTGAAGCTTTCTTT.